The entry that follows covers one T cell receptor (beta chain) sequence. The entry originates in a study of cytomegalovirus exposure and HLA in healthy donors. Germline lookup yields CDR1 LNHDA and CDR2 SQIVND (reference sequence). J was trimmed by 2 bases and V by 3 bases; bases with no gene match: 10. The CDR3 sequence is 17 residues long. Primers: 60 Vbeta forward and 13 Jbeta reverse. TCRdb's table, derived via immunoSEQ multiplex PCR, lists solely in-frame clones and lacks some. Here the sample spans about 88,000 clones, more than 80% being singletons. The clonotype was recovered from a man aged 18 to 29 in good health and CMV-seronegative. The sequenced sample was PBMCs. The chain combines TRBV19 with TRBJ1-1; 9 nucleotides agree with TRBD1. As DNA, the CDR3 is TGTGCCAGTAGTATGGAGGACAGGGGCCACCCCAACACTGAAGCTTTCTTT. Protein: CASSMEDRGHPNTEAFF.